Only a few counts were recorded for the clone carrying this TCR beta chain. Its antigen is undetermined. Profiling relied on immunoSEQ multiplex PCR, and the TCRdb table lists in-frame clones only, not all of them. The repertoire has roughly 100,000 clones, approximately 89% of them found once; the top ten carry around 20%. This sample is part of a study of PD-1 blockade in classical Hodgkin lymphoma. Overall study: Intravenous nivolumab at 3 mg/kg was given to patients every 2 weeks.

Time point meaning: cycle 4 day 1 (C4D1), after around six weeks of nivolumab. Each patient's relapse followed autologous stem cell transplantation, and brentuximab vedotin exposure varied. Notes on the study in general: At baseline, newly diagnosed patients reportedly showed less TCR diversity than healthy donors. The diversity seen at baseline in complete responders resembled that of newly diagnosed patients.

V shed 3 bases, J shed 4 bases, and the junction held 10 bases outside the gene matches. The CDR3 contains 16 residues. CDR1 is SGHDT, CDR2 YYEEEE, per germline. The J gene is TRBJ2-3, the V gene TRBV5-6; TRBD2 agrees at 8 bases. The clonotype comes from a human donor with classical Hodgkin lymphoma. The sample here was peripheral blood mononuclear cells (PBMCs), taken before the fourth cycle of nivolumab. The CDR3 loop reads CASSSTRASGSDTQYF. The CDR3 DNA reads as TGTGCCAGCAGCTCAACTCGGGCTAGCGGGTCAGATACGCAGTATTTT.